Listed below are T cell receptor beta chains from one sample, sequenced in a study of T cell repertoires in cytomegalovirus infection. TCRdb reprocessed the reads with MiXCR, giving one entry per CDR3 protein. The sample has nearly 650,000 distinct CDR3 sequences; approximately 25% are singletons. Sequencing was performed on CD8+ T cells from PBMCs. These receptors all stem from a human donor in good health (CMV status not recorded). Some clones in this sample may be carry-over from other donors' samples. Each CDR3 is given with its conserved first and last residue. Part of the rows lack a size; the others show once, few, many or a class for expanded clones.

v_gene	abundance	j_gene	CDR3aa
TRBV27	few	TRBJ2-5	CASSPGQGAGETQYF
TRBV29-1	many	TRBJ2-6	CSVGQGSGANVLTF
TRBV19	.	TRBJ2-1	CASSPHSSMRLAGDEQFF
TRBV20-1	.	TRBJ2-1	CSARFRGGRGEQFF
TRBV7-6	many	TRBJ2-1	CASSLLGTPYNEQFF
TRBV20-1	few	TRBJ2-2	CSATQGPPNTGELFF
TRBV19	.	TRBJ2-1	CASSIFNEQFF
TRBV20-1	few	TRBJ1-1	CSARTGPFEAFF
TRBV28	.	TRBJ2-2	CASKRQSNTGELFF
TRBV6-5	few	TRBJ2-2	CASSGTSTGELFF
TRBV9	few	TRBJ1-1	CASSLFDGGGGEAFF
TRBV5-5	few	TRBJ2-3	CASSPVGGSSTDTQYF
TRBV27	.	TRBJ2-7	CASSPSMGGAYEQYF
TRBV7-3	many	TRBJ2-5	CASSLTASRQETQYF
TRBV7-9	many	TRBJ2-7	CASSSAGTLPYEQYF
TRBV29-1	few	TRBJ1-1	CSVLTGTLEAFF
TRBV15	.	TRBJ2-6	CATSSTFLSSGANVLNF
TRBV7-8	many	TRBJ2-3	CASSLEPATDTQYF
TRBV6-6	few	TRBJ2-1	CASRPSLNEQFF
TRBV6-2/TRBV6-3	few	TRBJ2-1	CASSYLDNNEQFF
TRBV7-9	few	TRBJ2-1	CASSVPTSGGYEQFF
TRBV20-1	.	TRBJ1-2	CSARRRGQIYGYTF
TRBV27	.	TRBJ2-1	CASSLGSGVLANEQFF
TRBV18	.	TRBJ1-1	CASSPWRAQDEAFF
TRBV7-6	few	TRBJ2-3	CASSRPRDGDWTDTQYF
TRBV4-3	.	TRBJ2-5	CASSHLPGQQETQYF
TRBV14	.	TRBJ2-5	CASSQMGEGLQETQYF
TRBV7-9	.	TRBJ1-2	CASSLPRPGGGYGYTF
TRBV28	few	TRBJ2-3	CASSFEASTDTQYF
TRBV7-9	few	TRBJ2-3	CASSRSTSGETQYF
TRBV6-5	many	TRBJ2-1	CASSYSESGAYNEQFF
TRBV7-9	few	TRBJ1-2	CASTPRSYGYTF
TRBV7-9	few	TRBJ2-7	CASSLSRHHSYEQYF
TRBV7-9	few	TRBJ2-4	CASSRTGFTKNIQYF
TRBV25-1	few	TRBJ1-6	CASSEWGPGDSPLHF
TRBV4-1	few	TRBJ2-1	CASSHPGQGSINEQFF
TRBV28	many	TRBJ1-4	CASSFRTRVEKLFF
TRBV19	.	TRBJ2-5	CASRNFRGLWGETQYF
TRBV5-6	.	TRBJ2-2	CASSYGLANTGELFF
TRBV14	few	TRBJ2-1	CASSQDRGQRSYNEQFF
TRBV7-8	many	TRBJ2-7	CASSIRTYEQYF
TRBV6-5	.	TRBJ1-2	CASSSRQGRINYGYTF
TRBV6-5	.	TRBJ1-2	CASSYGGSGYGYTF
TRBV5-5	.	TRBJ2-2	CASSLGRDRRSNTGELFF
TRBV6-2/TRBV6-3	.	TRBJ1-1	CASSYSGAAEAFF
TRBV20-1	.	TRBJ2-1	CSAPRPGQGSYNEQFF
TRBV2	.	TRBJ2-3	CASEPGQGIYTDTQYF
TRBV7-8	many	TRBJ2-2	CASPSTGELFF